The 25 T cell receptor beta chains below come from one sample, sequenced in a study of regulatory T cells in long-lasting Graves disease. As to time point: newly diagnosed GD, antithyroid drugs for less than 3 months. RNA isolated from PBMCs was used to make the TCR library. Both iRepertoire HTBI primers and Arm-PCR of CDR3 regions were used to build the TCR beta libraries. Via MiXCR, TCRdb re-called the multiplex PCR reads, giving one row per CDR3 protein. The table lists over 450,000 distinct CDR3 sequences, more than 10% of them singletons, with more than 8% in the top ten. In addition, the sample was reused for a study of T cells in Graves' hyperthyroidism and ophthalmopathy.

The sample consisted of peripheral blood mononuclear cells (PBMCs), taken at new diagnosis, from a patient treated with antithyroid drugs. The receptor set was obtained from a woman younger than 45 with Graves disease.

This chain joins TRBV29-1 and TRBJ1-2, with a tentative D call TRBD1 (5 bases). V shed 7 bases and J shed 3 bases, with 15 bases lying between them. CDR3 length: 13 amino acids. Germline-derived CDR1 and CDR2 are SQVTM and ANQGSEA. The CDR3 here is CSASLGTDYGYTF. Here the CDR3 DNA reads TGCAGCGCTTCTCTTGGGACGGACTATGGCTACACCTTC.

This clonotype was detected many times. The chain has TRBV20-1 and TRBJ1-5; TRBD1 matches at 8 bases. Looked up from germline, CDR1 is DFQATT and CDR2 is SNEGSKA (reference sequence). The J segment lost 6 bases and the V segment lost 2 bases, leaving 9 bases of the junction unmatched. The CDR3 contains 15 residues. The CDR3 protein is CSARSAPGGGQPQHF. The CDR3 DNA follows: TGCAGTGCTAGATCCGCACCAGGGGGCGGTCAGCCCCAGCATTTT.

This clonotype was detected ten times or more. The genes are TRBV4-1 and TRBJ2-7; 12 bases align to TRBD2. Germline V gene lookup returns CDR1 MGHRA and CDR2 YSYEKL. CDR3 length equals 15 residues. Trimming took 3 bases from V and 5 from J; bases not matched to a gene: 5. The CDR3: CASSHRTSGINEQYF. The CDR3 nucleotides read TGCGCCAGCAGCCACCGGACTAGCGGGATAAACGAGCAGTACTTC.

There are many counts of this clonotype. The gene calls are TRBV30 and TRBJ2-1; a possible D gene is TRBD2 (5 bases). V lost 5 bases and J lost 4, with 9 bases in between. This CDR3 region has 12 residues. Germline loops: CDR1 GTSNPN, CDR2 SVGIG (reference sequence). Here the CDR3 reads CAWGSAYNEQFF. The CDR3 DNA reads as TGTGCCTGGGGTAGCGCGTACAATGAGCAGTTCTTC. The full variable domain, rest sourced from reference TRBV30 and TRBJ2-1, is SQTIHQWPATLVQPVGSPLSLECTVEGTSNPNLYWYRQAAGRGLQLLFYSVGIGQISSEVPQNLSASRPQDRQFILSSKKLLLSDSGFYLCAWGSAYNEQFFGPGTRLTVL.

This clonotype was observed many times. The CDR3 is CASSWAGGAWEQYF. The CDR3 DNA reads as TGTGCCAGCAGTTGGGCGGGAGGGGCTTGGGAGCAGTACTTC. The J gene is TRBJ2-7, the V gene TRBV27, with 9 bases aligning to TRBD2. Germline trimming cut 4 bases from V and 7 bases from J; bases unmatched to any gene: 8. The germline V gene has CDR1 MNHEY and CDR2 SMNVEV (reference sequence). The CDR3 loop spans 14 amino acids.

In the case of this clonotype: A read error is the likely source, as a far larger clone sits one nucleotide away. This rearrangement joins TRBV6-2 or TRBV6-3 to TRBJ1-2; TRBD1 agrees at 10 bases. Per germline, CDR1 MNHEY and CDR2 SVGEGT. The CDR3 is 18 residues long. The V and J ends lost 5 bases and 6 bases, in that order; junction bases with no gene match: 18. This CDR3 is CASSEDTGAGQGRNGYTF. The CDR3 region has the DNA TGTGCCAGCAGTGAAGACACAGGAGCGGGACAGGGGAGGAATGGCTACACCTTC.

The chain links TRBV24-1 to TRBJ2-1, with D uncertain. Looked up from germline, CDR1 is KGHDR and CDR2 is SFDVKD. V was clipped by 9 bases and J by 0 bases, with 14 bases between them. CDR3 length: 15 residues. CDR3 sequence: CATGALASSYNEQFF. The CDR3 region has the DNA TGTGCCACCGGAGCCTTAGCTAGCTCCTACAATGAGCAGTTCTTC.

At least ten counts were recorded for this clonotype. The V and J genes are TRBV11-3 and TRBJ2-7; D remains ambiguous. Germline V gives CDR1 SGHNT, CDR2 YENEEA. The CDR3 spans 13 residues. Trimming removed 6 bases at V and 3 bases at J, with 12 bases between. CDR3 sequence (DNA): TGTGCCAGCAGTCTTGGCCTCATCTACGAGCAGTACTTC. Encoded protein: CASSLGLIYEQYF.

There are many counts of this clonotype. V usage is TRBV10-3 and J usage is TRBJ2-6, with TRBD1 matching 8 bases. J gave up 0 bases and V 4 bases, and 11 bases lay outside the gene matches. Germline loops: CDR1 ENHRY, CDR2 SYGVKD. This CDR3 is 19 amino acids long. The CDR3 protein is CAISAPTETGASGANVLTF. The CDR3 bases are TGTGCCATCAGTGCCCCTACCGAGACAGGGGCCTCTGGGGCCAACGTCCTGACTTTC.

J is TRBJ2-1 and V is TRBV7-9, with TRBD2 matching over 11 bases. There are 15 residues in the CDR3. Germline CDR1 reads SEHNR; CDR2 reads FQNEAQ (reference sequence). Trimming took 5 bases from V and 10 from J; bases not matched to a gene: 10. The CDR3 nucleotides read TGTGCCAGCAGCCCTACTAGCGGGAGAAGCTGGGAGCAGTTCTTC. The encoded protein is CASSPTSGRSWEQFF.

A note on this clonotype: The CDR3 carries no conserved terminal phenylalanine or tryptophan, so it likely arises from a read error. J is TRBJ1-1 and V is TRBV6-2 or TRBV6-3, with 7 bases identical to TRBD1. Germline assignment: CDR1 MNHEY and CDR2 SVGEGT. With 5 bases clipped from V and 3 bases from J, the junction kept 3 bases outside the gene matches. There are 13 residues in the CDR3. In DNA, the CDR3 is TGTGCCAGCAGTGAACAGGGGCACACTGAAGCTTTCTCT. As protein: CASSEQGHTEAFS.

This clonotype was seen a handful of times. The chain is built from TRBV3-1 and TRBJ2-7; TRBD2 is a possible D gene (6 bases). The CDR3 totals 16 residues. CDR1 and CDR2 (germline): LGHDT, YNNKEL (reference sequence). The V end lost 4 bases, the J end lost 0 bases, and 16 bases lay between the germline ends. The CDR3 DNA follows: TGTGCCAGCAGCCCCCAAACGGGGGTGAGCTCCTACGAGCAGTACTTC. Encoded protein: CASSPQTGVSSYEQYF.

This clonotype was detected many times. This chain uses TRBV18 with TRBJ1-6; D might be TRBD1 (6 bases). The V gene's germline CDR1 is KGHSH and CDR2 LQKENI. V was cut by 5 bases and J by 8 bases, with 13 bases left in between. The CDR3 consists of 14 residues. The chain's CDR3 is CASSSTGWDSPLHF. The CDR3 coding sequence is TGTGCCAGCTCATCAACAGGGTGGGATTCACCCCTCCACTTT.

In this sample, this clonotype turned up many times. The chain joins TRBV27 to TRBJ1-5; D uncertain. CDR3 length: 16 residues. V lost 3 bases and J lost 3, with 15 bases in between. Germline CDR1 reads MNHEY; CDR2 reads SMNVEV (reference sequence). The CDR3: CASSFLSWQFNQPQHF. Here the CDR3 DNA reads TGTGCCAGCAGTTTTTTGTCCTGGCAGTTCAATCAGCCCCAGCATTTT.

This clonotype was seen only a few times. The CDR3 spells CASSLLRNTGELFF. The CDR3 DNA sequence: TGCGCCAGCAGCTTGCTCAGGAACACCGGGGAGCTGTTTTTT. The V gene is TRBV5-1, the J gene TRBJ2-2, with D uncertain. The CDR3 is 14 amino acids. Germline loops: CDR1 SGHRS, CDR2 YFSETQ. Trimming stripped 1 base from V and 1 base from J, with 5 bases between.

Of note for this clonotype: This clone may be a read error of a much larger clone one base away. It is likely a read error, because the conserved phenylalanine at the end of the CDR3 is missing. The chain employs TRBV2 and TRBJ2-5, with D possibly being TRBD1 or TRBD2 (5 bases each). The V gene lost 3 bases and the J gene lost 0 bases, with 14 bases spanning the gap. The CDR3 has 16 residues. Germline V CDR1 and CDR2: SNHLY, FYNNEI. CDR3 residues: CASSDGYGTYQETQYS. The DNA for the CDR3 is TGTGCCAGCAGTGACGGCTACGGGACGTACCAAGAGACCCAGTACTCC.

The sample holds a few counts of this clonotype. V and J are TRBV9 and TRBJ2-1, with D unclear. Germline CDR1 reads SGDLS; CDR2 reads YYNGEE. The CDR3 runs 13 residues. V gave up 0 bases and J gave up 7 bases, with 8 bases separating them. CDR3 sequence reads: CASSVGSWNEQFF. The CDR3 bases are TGTGCCAGCAGCGTAGGGTCTTGGAATGAGCAGTTCTTC.

J is TRBJ1-2 and V is TRBV19, with TRBD1 identical over 10 bases. The CDR3 is 17 residues long. V shed 5 bases, J shed 6 bases, and the junction held 15 bases outside the gene matches. In germline, CDR1 is LNHDA, CDR2 SQIVND (reference sequence). This chain's CDR3 is CASSWDRGPFLVNGYTF. The DNA for the CDR3 is TGTGCCAGTAGTTGGGACAGGGGACCATTCCTAGTCAATGGCTACACCTTC.

Many counts were recorded for this clonotype. The CDR3 loop is CASTEGTEAFF. As DNA, the CDR3 is TGTGCCAGCACAGAGGGGACTGAAGCTTTCTTT. The chain combines TRBV7-9 with TRBJ1-1; weak D call: TRBD1 (5 bases). CDR1 and CDR2 (germline): SEHNR, FQNEAQ (reference sequence). This CDR3 region has 11 residues. Deletions cut 7 bases from V and 5 bases from J, with 8 bases between.

This clonotype was seen a handful of times. Being one base from a much bigger clone, this may be a read error. The chain joins TRBV15 to TRBJ2-5, with no clear D. CDR1 and CDR2 (germline): LNHNV, YYDKDF (reference sequence). CDR3 size: 13 residues. CDR3 nucleotides: TGTGCCGCCAGCAGAGCCAGAAAAGAGACCCAGTACTTC. This sequence encodes CAASRARKETQYF. Looking up the rest from reference TRBV15 and TRBJ2-5 gives the full variable domain: DAMVIQNPRYQVTQFGKPVTLSCSQTLNHNVMYWYQQKSSQAPKLLFHYYDKDFNNEADTPDNFQSRRPNTSFCFLDIRSPGLGDTAMYLCAASRARKETQYFGPGTRLLVL.

At least ten counts were recorded for this clonotype. The chain links TRBV20-1 to TRBJ2-3; 10 bases are a match to TRBD2. Unmatched junction bases numbered 19, after V lost 0 bases and J lost 7 bases. Germline CDR1 reads DFQATT; CDR2 reads SNEGSKA (reference sequence). This CDR3 region has 19 residues. In nucleotides, the CDR3 is TGCAGTGCTAGAGATCGGGGGGTGGGGAGCGGGAGGGCCGGAAATACGCAGTATTTT. It yields the protein CSARDRGVGSGRAGNTQYF.

This clonotype came up once. The chain employs TRBV12-3 or TRBV12-4 and TRBJ2-3; 14 nucleotides line up with TRBD2. Germline trimming cut 6 bases from V and 0 bases from J; bases unmatched to any gene: 5. The CDR3 totals 17 residues. In DNA, the CDR3 is TGTGCCAGCAGAGTGGGACTAGCGGGAGCGAGCACAGATACGCAGTATTTT. This gives the protein CASRVGLAGASTDTQYF.

This clonotype was seen at least ten times. The genes are TRBV29-1 and TRBJ1-1, with TRBD1 as a possible D gene (5 bases). CDR3 size: 11 residues. Per the germline V gene, CDR1 is SQVTM and CDR2 is ANQGSEA. The V end was cut by 5 bases, the J end by 4 bases, with 8 bases between. CDR3 loop: CSVRGGTEAFF. CDR3 in DNA: TGCAGCGTTCGGGGGGGCACTGAAGCTTTCTTT.

This clonotype showed up many times. This chain uses TRBV2 with TRBJ2-7; D is perhaps TRBD1 (5 bases). The germline V gene has CDR1 SNHLY and CDR2 FYNNEI. V lost 6 bases and J lost 2, with 14 bases in between. CDR3 size: 14 residues. The CDR3 DNA sequence: TGTGCCAGCAGGTTCAGGGAAAGCGCCTACGAGCAGTACTTC. Its protein is CASRFRESAYEQYF. Full variable domain (missing parts from reference TRBV2 and TRBJ2-7): EPEVTQTPSHQVTQMGQEVILRCVPISNHLYFYWYRQILGQKVEFLVSFYNNEISEKSEIFDDQFSVERPDGSNFTLKIRSTKLEDSAMYFCASRFRESAYEQYFGPGTRLTVT.

This clonotype has a count of ten or more. The chain carries TRBV20-1 and TRBJ2-7; D not resolved. The CDR3 loop spans 12 amino acids. V gave up 6 bases and J gave up 2 bases, with 11 bases separating them. CDR1 DFQATT and CDR2 SNEGSKA come from the germline V gene (reference sequence). In DNA form, the CDR3 reads TGCAGTGCCCATGCGGTGACCTACGAGCAGTACTTC. Translated: CSAHAVTYEQYF.